Listed below are T cell receptor beta chains from one sample, sequenced in a study of beta chain features in type 1 diabetes. Libraries were prepared by immunoSEQ multiplex PCR; TCRdb keeps only in-frame clonotypes and omits some of them. The table has a few hundred thousand clones, 25% to 30% seen once; the top ten hold approximately 4%. Sample: central memory CD4+ T cells from blood. All receptors derive from a man in his thirties or forties in good health. The CDR3 runs from the conserved cysteine through the conserved F or W. The D gene is left open where the match is weak. Only some rows state a clone size, as once, few, many or a class for expanded clones.

v_call: TRBV4-1; j_call: TRBJ2-7; clone_size: -; d_call: -; cdr3_nt: TGCGCCAGCAGTTCCGATCCTACGGGGTACGAGCAGTACTTC; cdr3_aa: CASSSDPTGYEQYF
v_call: TRBV15; j_call: TRBJ2-7; clone_size: -; d_call: -; cdr3_nt: TGTGCCACCAGCAGAGATTACGACCACTACGAGCAGTACTTC; cdr3_aa: CATSRDYDHYEQYF
v_call: TRBV9; j_call: TRBJ2-1; clone_size: few; d_call: TRBD2; cdr3_nt: TGTGCCAGCAGCGTACTGACTAGCGGGACCTACAATGAGCAGTTCTTC; cdr3_aa: CASSVLTSGTYNEQFF
v_call: TRBV6-6; j_call: TRBJ2-3; clone_size: -; d_call: -; cdr3_nt: TGTGCCAGCAGTATTGGGGTTGACACAGATACGCAGTATTTT; cdr3_aa: CASSIGVDTDTQYF
v_call: TRBV14; j_call: TRBJ2-3; clone_size: many; d_call: -; cdr3_nt: TGTGCCAGCAGGGACCCTGCGGGTCCAGATACGCAGTATTTT; cdr3_aa: CASRDPAGPDTQYF
v_call: TRBV28; j_call: TRBJ1-2; clone_size: -; d_call: -; cdr3_nt: TGTGCCAGCAGTTCCACGACGGTCTATGGCTACACCTTC; cdr3_aa: CASSSTTVYGYTF
v_call: TRBV7-2; j_call: TRBJ1-6; clone_size: -; d_call: TRBD1; cdr3_nt: TGTGCCAGCAGCTTAGGGGACAGGCGCACTTCACCCCTCCACTTT; cdr3_aa: CASSLGDRRTSPLHF
v_call: TRBV7-2; j_call: TRBJ2-3; clone_size: few; d_call: -; cdr3_nt: TGTGCCAGCAGCTTCGGGCGCGAAGATACGCAGTATTTT; cdr3_aa: CASSFGREDTQYF
v_call: TRBV7-2; j_call: TRBJ2-5; clone_size: -; d_call: TRBD2; cdr3_nt: TGTGCCAGCAGGAGACTAGCGGGGTACCAAGAGACCCAGTACTTC; cdr3_aa: CASRRLAGYQETQYF
v_call: TRBV18; j_call: TRBJ1-2; clone_size: -; d_call: TRBD1; cdr3_nt: TGTGCCAGCTCACCCCAGGGGGATAACTATGGCTACACCTTC; cdr3_aa: CASSPQGDNYGYTF
v_call: TRBV2; j_call: TRBJ1-1; clone_size: -; d_call: -; cdr3_nt: TGTGCCAGCAGTGGGATGGCAGGGAACACTGAAGCTTTCTTT; cdr3_aa: CASSGMAGNTEAFF
v_call: TRBV9; j_call: TRBJ2-6; clone_size: -; d_call: -; cdr3_nt: TGTGCCAGCAGCGCGCAGGGACTGGGGGCCAACGTCCTGACTTTC; cdr3_aa: CASSAQGLGANVLTF
v_call: TRBV27; j_call: TRBJ2-7; clone_size: few; d_call: -; cdr3_nt: TGTGCCAGCACCCCAAGGGCGGGACAGTCTACCTACGAGCAGTACTTC; cdr3_aa: CASTPRAGQSTYEQYF
v_call: TRBV10-3; j_call: TRBJ2-5; clone_size: -; d_call: TRBD2; cdr3_nt: TGTGCCATCAGTGAAGGAGCGGGGGGAGAGACCCAGTACTTC; cdr3_aa: CAISEGAGGETQYF
v_call: TRBV7-2; j_call: TRBJ2-5; clone_size: -; d_call: TRBD2; cdr3_nt: TGTGCCAGCAGCTCCCGTAGCGGGAGCGAGACCCAGTACTTC; cdr3_aa: CASSSRSGSETQYF
v_call: TRBV29-1; j_call: TRBJ1-1; clone_size: -; d_call: -; cdr3_nt: TGCAGCGTTGTAGCGTACACGGGCACTGAAGCTTTCTTT; cdr3_aa: CSVVAYTGTEAFF